Below are 17 T cell receptor beta chains sequenced from a single sample in a study of blood T cell repertoires in COVID-19. The method was immunoSEQ multiplex PCR; TCRdb's version includes in-frame clones alone and lacks a portion of them. Among about 78,000 clones listed, about 90% were seen once. Sequenced input: peripheral blood. All receptors derive from a woman aged 45-60 years in a cohort sampled during active COVID-19.

The chain employs TRBV11-2 and TRBJ2-4, with D hard to call. This CDR3 comprises 17 residues. V lost 2 bases, J lost 2 bases, and 16 bases lay in between. Per germline, CDR1 SGHAT and CDR2 FQNNGV. The CDR3 sequence is CASSLLGHPKTKNIQYF. The CDR3 coding sequence is TGTGCCAGCAGCTTACTAGGCCACCCAAAGACCAAAAACATTCAGTACTTC.

The chain's CDR3 is CASSQDFQGRNEQFF. The CDR3 DNA reads as TGTGCCAGCAGCCAAGATTTCCAGGGGCGCAATGAGCAGTTCTTC. V is TRBV3-1 (or the pseudogene TRBV3-2) and J is TRBJ2-1; D is possibly TRBD1 (6 bases). The germline V gene encodes CDR1 LGHDT and CDR2 YNNKEL (reference sequence). The ends were cut back, 0 bases at V and 6 bases at J, with 12 bases in the middle. CDR3 size: 15 residues.

The chain has TRBV6-4 and TRBJ2-1, with 11 positions matching TRBD2. Per the germline V gene, CDR1 is MRHNA and CDR2 is SNTAGT. The CDR3 sequence is 15 residues long. The trim removed 6 bases at V and 4 bases at J, leaving 5 bases unmatched. CDR3 coding DNA: TGTGCCAGCAGCTCGACTAGCGGGGTATACAATGAGCAGTTCTTC. This codes for CASSSTSGVYNEQFF.

This chain links TRBV5-4 with TRBJ2-7; D is ambiguous. The CDR3 has 15 amino acids. With 0 bases removed from V and 9 bases from J, the gap between germline ends came to 19 bases. CDR1 and CDR2 (germline): SGHNT, YYREEE (reference sequence). CDR3 in DNA: TGTGCCAGCAGCTTGGCGGAAGGTCTTGGAGAGATGCAGTACTTC. Translated, it gives CASSLAEGLGEMQYF.

The V and J genes are TRBV15 and TRBJ2-7; D is ambiguous. This CDR3 region has 14 residues. Germline CDR1 is LNHNV and CDR2 is YYDKDF (reference sequence). V lost 0 bases and J lost 0, with 6 bases in between. The CDR3 sequence is CATSRDKLSYEQYF. In DNA form, the CDR3 reads TGTGCCACCAGCAGAGACAAGCTCTCCTACGAGCAGTACTTC.

The rearrangement uses TRBV3-1 (or the pseudogene TRBV3-2) and TRBJ2-2; 8 bases are a match to TRBD1. V lost 4 bases to trimming and J lost 2 bases; unmatched junction nucleotides: 3. Per germline, CDR1 LGHDT and CDR2 YNNKEL (reference sequence). This CDR3 is built from 15 residues. The CDR3: CASSLQGGNTGELFF. CDR3 DNA sequence: TGTGCCAGCAGCCTACAGGGGGGAAACACCGGGGAGCTGTTTTTT.

The rearrangement uses TRBV6-5 and TRBJ2-2, with D perhaps matching TRBD1 (6 bases). Germline CDR1 reads MNHEY; CDR2 reads SVGAGI. CDR3 length: 15 amino acids. V lost 6 bases and J lost 0, with 11 bases in between. The CDR3, as DNA: TGTGCCAGCAGGCTACAGGGTCCGAACACCGGGGAGCTGTTTTTT. This gives the protein CASRLQGPNTGELFF.

V usage is TRBV3-1 (or the pseudogene TRBV3-2) and J usage is TRBJ1-2, with 7 bases identical to TRBD1. Germline assignment: CDR1 LGHDT and CDR2 YNNKEL (reference sequence). V lost 6 bases and J lost 4; bases outside the gene matches: 8. The CDR3 sequence is 14 residues long. In nucleotides, the CDR3 is TGTGCCAGCAGATTACGACAGGGCTCCTATGGCTACACCTTC. Amino acid sequence: CASRLRQGSYGYTF.

Here the CDR3 reads CASSPTGGHGYTF. The CDR3 bases are TGTGCCAGCAGCCCCACAGGGGGCCATGGCTACACCTTC. The rearrangement links TRBV12-3 or TRBV12-4 to TRBJ1-2; 9 bases line up with TRBD1. The V gene end was trimmed by 6 bases and the J gene end by 6 bases; junction bases not matched to a gene: 5. The CDR3 is 13 residues long.

The chain uses TRBV30 and TRBJ2-3; 9 bases fit TRBD2. The CDR3 sequence is 14 residues long. The ends lost 0 bases at V and 6 bases at J; junction bases unmatched: 4. CDR1 and CDR2 (germline): GTSNPN, SVGIG (reference sequence). In DNA, the CDR3 is TGTGCCTGGAGTGTGGGACTAGCTGGGGATACGCAGTATTTT. Protein product: CAWSVGLAGDTQYF.

DNA for the CDR3: TGTGCCAGCAGCTTAGCGGAGCCTCCGCTGTACGAGCAGTACTTC. Translation: CASSLAEPPLYEQYF. The chain couples TRBV7-2 to TRBJ2-7; D is ambiguous. Germline-derived CDR1 and CDR2 are SGHTA and FQGNSA. Trimming shortened V by 0 bases and J by 4 bases, and 13 bases separated the two germline ends. The CDR3 totals 15 residues. The full variable domain, in which reference TRBV7-2 and TRBJ2-7 provide the parts outside the CDR3, is GAGVSQSPSNKVTEKGKDVELRCDPISGHTALYWYRQSLGQGLEFLIYFQGNSAPDKSGLPSDRFSAERTGGSVSTLTIQRTQQEDSAVYLCASSLAEPPLYEQYFGPGTRLTVT.

The rearrangement joins TRBV19 to TRBJ1-1; D gene unclear. V was pared by 6 bases and J by 4 bases, with 15 bases between. Germline CDR1 and CDR2: LNHDA and SQIVND (reference sequence). The CDR3 covers 14 residues. The DNA for the CDR3 is TGTGCCAGTAGGGTTGACGGAGGGATCACTGAAGCTTTCTTT. Its protein product is CASRVDGGITEAFF. The full variable domain, in which reference TRBV19 and TRBJ1-1 provide the parts outside the CDR3, is DGGITQSPKYLFRKEGQNVTLSCEQNLNHDAMYWYRQDPGQGLRLIYYSQIVNDFQKGDIAEGYSVSREKKESFPLTVTSAQKNPTAFYLCASRVDGGITEAFFGQGTRLTVV.

The chain combines TRBV7-9 with TRBJ2-1, with 7 bases lining up with TRBD2. This CDR3 has 16 residues. The V gene end was trimmed by 5 bases and the J gene end by 7 bases; junction bases not matched to a gene: 14. Germline lookup yields CDR1 SEHNR and CDR2 FQNEAQ (reference sequence). The CDR3 DNA reads TGTGCCAGCAGCCCCGATCTCCGGACTAGTTCGAATGAGCAGTTCTTC. As protein: CASSPDLRTSSNEQFF.

V usage is TRBV5-6 and J usage is TRBJ1-2; TRBD1 might be the D (5 bases). The CDR3 extends over 14 amino acids. The V end lost 0 bases, the J end lost 8 bases, and 14 bases lay between the germline ends. CDR1 and CDR2 from the germline V gene are SGHDT and YYEEEE. CDR3 amino acids: CASSLGQGLEGYTF. The CDR3 DNA is TGTGCCAGCAGCTTGGGTCAGGGATTAGAGGGCTACACCTTC.

Points on this clone: This sample includes further DNA sequences coding for the same CDR3. The J gene is TRBJ2-7, the V gene TRBV18, with TRBD1 matching over 8 bases. This CDR3 has 15 amino acids. Losses at the gene ends were 3 bases for V and 0 bases for J; bases not matched to a gene: 4. Germline V gives CDR1 KGHSH, CDR2 LQKENI. CDR3 sequence: CASSPRTGSSYEQYF. The DNA for the CDR3 is TGTGCCAGCTCACCGAGGACAGGGAGCTCCTACGAGCAGTACTTC.

The chain uses TRBV7-8 and TRBJ2-1, with 9 bases matching TRBD1. V shed 1 base, J shed 6 bases, and the junction held 4 bases outside the gene matches. This CDR3 has 15 residues. CDR1 and CDR2 (germline): SGHVS, FQNEAQ. The CDR3 here is CASSLEQGARNEQFF. The CDR3 coding sequence is TGTGCCAGCAGCTTAGAACAGGGGGCGCGCAATGAGCAGTTCTTC.

This clone has a single count. The V and J genes are TRBV24-1 and TRBJ2-5, with D possibly TRBD1 on 6 matching bases. Germline-derived CDR1 and CDR2 are KGHDR and SFDVKD. V was cut by 6 bases and J by 4 bases, with 8 bases left in between. This CDR3 region has 12 residues. The DNA for the CDR3 is TGTGCCACCAGTTTACAGGGAGAGACCCAGTACTTC. Encoded protein: CATSLQGETQYF.